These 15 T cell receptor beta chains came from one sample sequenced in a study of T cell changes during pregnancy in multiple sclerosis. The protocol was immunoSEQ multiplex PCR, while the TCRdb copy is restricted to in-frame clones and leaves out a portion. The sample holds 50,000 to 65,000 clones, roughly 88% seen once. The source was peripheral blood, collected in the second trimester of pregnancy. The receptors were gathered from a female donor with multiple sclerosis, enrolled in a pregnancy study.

DNA for the CDR3: TGCGCCAGCAGTGAGGTACGCGGTTCTGGCTACACCTTC. Its translation: CASSEVRGSGYTF. The chain links TRBV10-1 to TRBJ1-2, with D unclear. V was trimmed by 2 bases and J by 7 bases, leaving 11 bases between them. The germline V gene encodes CDR1 WNHNN and CDR2 SYGVQD (reference sequence). The CDR3 contains 13 residues.

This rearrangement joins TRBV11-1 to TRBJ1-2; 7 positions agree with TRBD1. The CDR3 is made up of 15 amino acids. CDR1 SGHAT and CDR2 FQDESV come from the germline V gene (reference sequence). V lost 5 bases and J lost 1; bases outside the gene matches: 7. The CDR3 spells CASSPRGDSNYGYTF. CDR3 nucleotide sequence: TGTGCCAGCAGCCCTCGAGGGGACAGTAACTATGGCTACACCTTC.

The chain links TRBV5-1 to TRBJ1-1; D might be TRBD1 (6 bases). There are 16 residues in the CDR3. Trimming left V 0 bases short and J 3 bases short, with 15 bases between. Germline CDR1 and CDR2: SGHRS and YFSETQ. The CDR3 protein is CASSLGTQGTDTEAFF. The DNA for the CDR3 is TGCGCCAGCAGCTTGGGTACCCAGGGGACCGACACTGAAGCTTTCTTT.

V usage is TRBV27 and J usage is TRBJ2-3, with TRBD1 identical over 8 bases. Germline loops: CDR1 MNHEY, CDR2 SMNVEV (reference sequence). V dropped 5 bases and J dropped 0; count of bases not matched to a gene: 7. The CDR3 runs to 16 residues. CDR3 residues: CASSADWTGSTDTQYF. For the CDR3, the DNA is TGTGCCAGCAGTGCGGACTGGACAGGGAGCACAGATACGCAGTATTTT.

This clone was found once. The CDR3 protein is CSVDGRRNEQFF. DNA of the CDR3: TGCAGCGTTGACGGCCGGCGGAATGAGCAGTTCTTC. V usage is TRBV29-1 and J usage is TRBJ2-1; D remains unclear. The V end was cut by 3 bases, the J end by 7 bases, with 10 bases between. This CDR3 has 12 amino acids. Germline V gene sequence: CDR1 SQVTM, CDR2 ANQGSEA.

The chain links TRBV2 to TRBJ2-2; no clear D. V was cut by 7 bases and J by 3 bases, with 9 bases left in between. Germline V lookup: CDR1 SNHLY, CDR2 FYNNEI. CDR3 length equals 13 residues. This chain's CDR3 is CASKVSYTGELFF. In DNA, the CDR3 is TGTGCCAGCAAAGTGAGCTACACCGGGGAGCTGTTTTTT.

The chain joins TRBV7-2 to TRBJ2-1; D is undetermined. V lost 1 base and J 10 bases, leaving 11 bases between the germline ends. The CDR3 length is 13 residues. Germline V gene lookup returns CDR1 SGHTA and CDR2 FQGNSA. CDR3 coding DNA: TGTGCCAGCAGCTTAGAACCTCCAGGAGAGCAGTTCTTC. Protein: CASSLEPPGEQFF. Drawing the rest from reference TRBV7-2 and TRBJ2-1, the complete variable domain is GAGVSQSPSNKVTEKGKDVELRCDPISGHTALYWYRQSLGQGLEFLIYFQGNSAPDKSGLPSDRFSAERTGGSVSTLTIQRTQQEDSAVYLCASSLEPPGEQFFGPGTRLTVL.

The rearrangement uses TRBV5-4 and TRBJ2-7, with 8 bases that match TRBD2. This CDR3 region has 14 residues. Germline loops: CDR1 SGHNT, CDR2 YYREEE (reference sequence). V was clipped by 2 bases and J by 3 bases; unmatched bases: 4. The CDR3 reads CASSFSGDLYEQYF. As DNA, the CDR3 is TGTGCCAGCAGCTTTAGCGGGGACCTCTACGAGCAGTACTTC.

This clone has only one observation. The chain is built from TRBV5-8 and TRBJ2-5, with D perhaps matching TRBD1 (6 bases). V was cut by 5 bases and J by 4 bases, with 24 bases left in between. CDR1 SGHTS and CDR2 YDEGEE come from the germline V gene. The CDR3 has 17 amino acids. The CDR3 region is CASSSTGSRGQGETQYF. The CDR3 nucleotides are TGTGCCAGCAGTAGTACAGGGAGCAGGGGCCAGGGAGAGACCCAGTACTTC.

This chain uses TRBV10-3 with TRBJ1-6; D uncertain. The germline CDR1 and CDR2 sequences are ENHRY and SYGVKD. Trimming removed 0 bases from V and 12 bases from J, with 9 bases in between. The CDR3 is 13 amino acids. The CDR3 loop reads CAISESIRGPLHF. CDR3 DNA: TGTGCCATCAGTGAGTCGATCCGGGGACCCCTCCACTTT.

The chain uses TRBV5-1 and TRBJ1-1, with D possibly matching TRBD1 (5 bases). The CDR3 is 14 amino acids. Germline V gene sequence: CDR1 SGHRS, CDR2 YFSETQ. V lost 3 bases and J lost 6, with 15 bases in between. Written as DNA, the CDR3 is TGCGCCAGCAGCTCCATGGGGGGAACGGCTGAAGCTTTCTTT. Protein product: CASSSMGGTAEAFF.

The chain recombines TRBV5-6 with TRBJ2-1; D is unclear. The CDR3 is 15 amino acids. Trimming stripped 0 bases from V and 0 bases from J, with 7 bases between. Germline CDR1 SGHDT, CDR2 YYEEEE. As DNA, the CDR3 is TGTGCCAGCAGCTTGGGGCGGAGCTCCTACAATGAGCAGTTCTTC. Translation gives CASSLGRSSYNEQFF.

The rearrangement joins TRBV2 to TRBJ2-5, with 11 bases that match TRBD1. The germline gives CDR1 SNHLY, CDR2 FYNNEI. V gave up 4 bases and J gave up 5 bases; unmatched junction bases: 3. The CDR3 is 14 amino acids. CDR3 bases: TGTGCCAGCAGTGGGGACAGGGGGTATGAGACCCAGTACTTC. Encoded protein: CASSGDRGYETQYF. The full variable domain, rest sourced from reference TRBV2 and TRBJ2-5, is EPEVTQTPSHQVTQMGQEVILRCVPISNHLYFYWYRQILGQKVEFLVSFYNNEISEKSEIFDDQFSVERPDGSNFTLKIRSTKLEDSAMYFCASSGDRGYETQYFGPGTRLLVL.

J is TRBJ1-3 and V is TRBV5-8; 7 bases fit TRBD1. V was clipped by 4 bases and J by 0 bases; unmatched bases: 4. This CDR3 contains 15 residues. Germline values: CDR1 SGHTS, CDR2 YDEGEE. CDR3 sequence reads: CASSLGTASGNTIYF. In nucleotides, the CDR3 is TGTGCCAGCAGCCTCGGGACAGCCTCTGGAAACACCATATATTTT.

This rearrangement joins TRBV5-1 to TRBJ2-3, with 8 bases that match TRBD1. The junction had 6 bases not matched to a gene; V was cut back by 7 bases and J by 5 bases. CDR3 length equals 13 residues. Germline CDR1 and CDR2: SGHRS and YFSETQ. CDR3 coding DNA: TGCGCCAGCGGCCCTACAGGGGGAGATACGCAGTATTTT. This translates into CASGPTGGDTQYF.